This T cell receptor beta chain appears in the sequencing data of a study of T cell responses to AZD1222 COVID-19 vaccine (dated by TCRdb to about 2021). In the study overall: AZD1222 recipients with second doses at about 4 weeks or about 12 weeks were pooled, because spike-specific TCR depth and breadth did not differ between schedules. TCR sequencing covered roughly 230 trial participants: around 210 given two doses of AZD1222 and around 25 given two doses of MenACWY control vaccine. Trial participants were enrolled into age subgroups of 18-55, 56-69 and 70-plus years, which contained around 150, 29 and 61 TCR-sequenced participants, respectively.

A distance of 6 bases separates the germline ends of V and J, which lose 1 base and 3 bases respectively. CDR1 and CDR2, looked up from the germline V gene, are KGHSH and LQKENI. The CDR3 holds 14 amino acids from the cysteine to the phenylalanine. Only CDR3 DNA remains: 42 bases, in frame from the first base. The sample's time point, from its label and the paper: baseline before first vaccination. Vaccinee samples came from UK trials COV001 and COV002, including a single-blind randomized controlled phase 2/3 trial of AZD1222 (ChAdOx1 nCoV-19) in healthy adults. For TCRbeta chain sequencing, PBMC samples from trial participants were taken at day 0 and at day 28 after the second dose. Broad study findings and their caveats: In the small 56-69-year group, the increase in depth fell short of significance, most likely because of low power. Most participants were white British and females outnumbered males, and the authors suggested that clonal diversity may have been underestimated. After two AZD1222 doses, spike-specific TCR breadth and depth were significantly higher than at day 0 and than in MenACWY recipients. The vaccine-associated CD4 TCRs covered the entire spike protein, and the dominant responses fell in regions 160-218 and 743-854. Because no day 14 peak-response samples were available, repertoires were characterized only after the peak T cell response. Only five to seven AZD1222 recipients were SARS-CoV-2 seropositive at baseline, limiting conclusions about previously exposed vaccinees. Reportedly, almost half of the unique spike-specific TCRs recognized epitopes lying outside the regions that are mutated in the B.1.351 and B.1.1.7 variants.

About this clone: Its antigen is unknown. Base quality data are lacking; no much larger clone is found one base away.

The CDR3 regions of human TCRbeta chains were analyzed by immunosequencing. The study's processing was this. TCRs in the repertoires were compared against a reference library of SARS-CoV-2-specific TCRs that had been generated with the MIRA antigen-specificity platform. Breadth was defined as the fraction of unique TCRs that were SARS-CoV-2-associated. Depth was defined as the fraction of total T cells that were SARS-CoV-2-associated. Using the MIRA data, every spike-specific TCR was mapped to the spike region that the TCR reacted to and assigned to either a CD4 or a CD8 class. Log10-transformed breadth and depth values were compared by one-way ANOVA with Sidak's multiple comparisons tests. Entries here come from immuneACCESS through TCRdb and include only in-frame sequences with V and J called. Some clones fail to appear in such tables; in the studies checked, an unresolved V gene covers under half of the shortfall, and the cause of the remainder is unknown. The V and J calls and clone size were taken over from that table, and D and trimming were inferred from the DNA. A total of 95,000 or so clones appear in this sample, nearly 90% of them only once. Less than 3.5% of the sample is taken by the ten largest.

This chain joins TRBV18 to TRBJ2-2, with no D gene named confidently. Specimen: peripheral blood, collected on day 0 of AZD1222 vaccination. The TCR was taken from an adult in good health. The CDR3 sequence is CASSPRSDTGELFF. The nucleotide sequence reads TGTGCCAGCTCACCACGCTCGGACACCGGGGAGCTGTTTTTT.